This passage covers 15 T cell receptor beta chains from one sample sequenced in a study of T cells in Graves' hyperthyroidism and ophthalmopathy. The CDR3 regions of TCR beta were amplified from RNA transcripts. Using the HTBI primer set, a first-round RT-PCR was run on the TCR CDR3. Via MiXCR, TCRdb re-called the multiplex PCR reads, giving one row per CDR3 protein. The sample contains about 720,000 distinct CDR3 sequences, roughly a sixth of which appear only once. The sample consisted of blood. All receptors derive from a woman aged 45-65 years with Graves' hyperthyroidism that later progressed to Graves' ophthalmopathy.

The CDR3 loop is CASSNFYRGQTEAFF. The CDR3 DNA follows: TGTGCCAGCAGCAACTTCTATCGGGGGCAGACTGAAGCTTTCTTT. This chain uses TRBV7-2 with TRBJ1-1; perhaps TRBD1 as D (6 bases). This CDR3 has 15 residues. Germline CDR1 reads SGHTA; CDR2 reads FQGNSA. The ends were cut back, 5 bases at V and 5 bases at J, with 18 bases in the middle.

This chain connects TRBV7-9 to TRBJ1-4, with TRBD1 matching over 7 bases. Germline V gives CDR1 SEHNR, CDR2 FQNEAQ (reference sequence). V dropped 0 bases and J dropped 10; count of bases not matched to a gene: 8. The CDR3 contains 15 residues. The CDR3 loop reads CASSLALGQPSKLFF. CDR3 bases: TGTGCCAGCAGCTTAGCGCTGGGACAGCCGTCAAAACTGTTTTTT.

V gene TRBV7-3 combines with J gene TRBJ2-1; TRBD2 agrees at 7 bases. The CDR3 spans 14 residues. Germline CDR1 SGHTA, CDR2 FQGTGA. V was clipped by 2 bases and J by 10 bases; unmatched bases: 8. The chain's CDR3 is CASSLVTSAGEQFF. The CDR3 nucleotides are TGTGCCAGCAGCTTAGTTACTAGCGCGGGGGAGCAGTTCTTC.

Comment on this clonotype: Relative to the germline gene, one junction end is altered; a read error may explain this. The V and J genes are TRBV2 and TRBJ1-5; the D gene is possibly TRBD1 (6 bases). Germline V CDR1 and CDR2: SNHLY, FYNNEI. CDR3 length: 15 residues. The CDR3 loop is CASSEAGGRNQPQHF. CDR3 nucleotide sequence: TGTGCCAGCAGCGAAGCGGGGGGGCGGAATCAGCCCCAGCATTTT. The variable domain in full, completed from reference TRBV2 and TRBJ1-5, reads EPEVTQTPSHQVTQMGQEVILRCVPISNHLYFYWYRQILGQKVEFLVSFYNNEISEKSEIFDDQFSVERPDGSNFTLKIRSTKLEDSAMYFCASSEAGGRNQPQHFGDGTRLSIL.

The chain is built from TRBV20-1 and TRBJ1-5, with 11 bases lining up with TRBD1. V was pared by 5 bases and J by 2 bases, with 8 bases of the junction left unmatched. CDR1 is DFQATT and CDR2 is SNEGSKA in the germline V gene (reference sequence). The CDR3 is 16 amino acids. In DNA, the CDR3 is TGCAGTGCTCGAAGGACAGGGGGCGACGGCAATCAGCCCCAGCATTTT. It is translated as CSARRTGGDGNQPQHF.

The sample holds a few counts of this clonotype. The CDR3, as DNA: TGTGCCAGCAGCTTGGGTTTCACTGAAGCTTTCTTT. Translated, it gives CASSLGFTEAFF. This rearrangement joins TRBV7-9 to TRBJ1-1; D is ambiguous. The germline V and J ends were trimmed by 3 bases and 4 bases, with 6 bases remaining between them. The CDR3 consists of 12 residues. Germline V CDR1 and CDR2: SEHNR, FQNEAQ (reference sequence). The whole variable domain, filled in from reference TRBV7-9 and TRBJ1-1, reads DTGVSQNPRHKITKRGQNVTFRCDPISEHNRLYWYRQTLGQGPEFLTYFQNEAQLEKSRLLSDRFSAERPKGSFSTLEIQRTEQGDSAMYLCASSLGFTEAFFGQGTRLTVV.

The chain uses TRBV4-1 and TRBJ1-5; D might be TRBD1 (5 bases). V was shortened by 4 bases and J by 0 bases, with 13 bases between the two germline ends. Germline values: CDR1 MGHRA, CDR2 YSYEKL. The CDR3 length is 16 residues. This CDR3 reads CASSPKDTSSNQPQHF. The CDR3 region has the DNA TGCGCCAGCAGCCCAAAGGACACCTCTAGCAATCAGCCCCAGCATTTT.

This chain connects TRBV7-8 to TRBJ1-3; no clear D. The CDR3 has 15 residues. Germline V lookup: CDR1 SGHVS, CDR2 FQNEAQ. Between the trimmed V and J ends, which lost 1 base and 1 base, there was a span of 8 bases. CDR3 residues: CASSLDSESGNTIYF. CDR3 DNA sequence: TGTGCCAGCAGCTTAGATAGTGAATCTGGAAACACCATATATTTT.

This clonotype was recorded many times. The genes are TRBV7-8 and TRBJ2-7, with a tentative D call TRBD2 (6 bases). V dropped 2 bases and J dropped 0 bases, with 11 bases sitting between them. Germline V gene lookup returns CDR1 SGHVS and CDR2 FQNEAQ. The CDR3 consists of 15 residues. The CDR3 loop is CASSLSSGVSYEQYF. CDR3 DNA sequence: TGTGCCAGCAGCTTATCGTCGGGGGTCTCCTACGAGCAGTACTTC.

This clonotype turned up a few times. V gene TRBV6-1 combines with J gene TRBJ2-1; 12 nucleotides line up with TRBD2. The J segment lost 0 bases and the V segment lost 6 bases, leaving 3 bases of the junction unmatched. CDR3 length: 16 amino acids. Germline CDR1 is MNHNS and CDR2 is SASEGT. In nucleotides, the CDR3 is TGTGCCAGCAGCGCGACTAGCGGGAGCTCCTACAATGAGCAGTTCTTC. This sequence encodes CASSATSGSSYNEQFF.

The chain uses TRBV11-3 and TRBJ2-2, with TRBD2 matching 8 bases. Germline V lookup: CDR1 SGHNT, CDR2 YENEEA. The CDR3 covers 13 residues. The junction had 4 bases not matched to a gene; V was cut back by 5 bases and J by 8 bases. CDR3: CASSVAGSGELFF. CDR3 DNA sequence: TGTGCCAGCAGCGTAGCGGGGTCTGGGGAGCTGTTTTTT.

This clonotype was counted many times. The chain joins TRBV27 to TRBJ2-5; 11 nucleotides align to TRBD2. Germline trimming cut 7 bases from V and 4 bases from J; bases unmatched to any gene: 11. Germline CDR1 is MNHEY and CDR2 is SMNVEV (reference sequence). This CDR3 is 16 amino acids long. CDR3 sequence reads: CASTDLAGGPGETQYF. The CDR3 nucleotides are TGTGCCAGCACGGACTTAGCGGGGGGGCCCGGAGAGACCCAGTACTTC.

About this clonotype: A read error may be the cause here, since a much bigger clone is one base away. V gene TRBV6-1 combines with J gene TRBJ2-5, with TRBD1 as a possible D gene (6 bases). CDR1 and CDR2 from the germline V gene are MNHNS and SASEGT. The CDR3 runs to 17 residues. The V end was cut by 6 bases, the J end by 1 base, with 21 bases between. Here the CDR3 reads CASSHDPGAGSQETQYF. CDR3 in DNA: TGTGCCAGCAGCCACGATCCAGGGGCCGGCTCCCAAGAGACCCAGTACTTC.

In the case of this clonotype: A much larger clonotype is one base distant, so this may be a read error. The chain combines TRBV5-4 with TRBJ2-1; 8 positions match TRBD2. This CDR3 contains 16 residues. J was trimmed by 4 bases and V by 0 bases; bases with no gene match: 6. Germline V gene data show CDR1 as SGHNT and CDR2 as YYREEE (reference sequence). CDR3 loop: CASSLVIAGRYNEQFF. The CDR3 coding sequence is TGTGCCAGCAGCTTGGTGATAGCGGGGAGATACAATGAGCAGTTCTTC.

This clonotype was seen a handful of times. This chain connects TRBV20-1 to TRBJ1-5, with D perhaps TRBD1 (6 bases). CDR1 and CDR2 (germline): DFQATT, SNEGSKA (reference sequence). The CDR3 has 14 residues. Trimming cost V 3 bases and J 7 bases, with 16 bases left between them. The DNA of the CDR3 is TGCAGTGCTAGGGGTTTTGGTGGGGGCCAGCCCCAGCATTTT. It translates to CSARGFGGGQPQHF.